This TCR beta chain appears in the sequencing data of a study of regulatory T cells in long-lasting Graves disease. About the study: Graves' patients who were just diagnosed had used antithyroid drugs for under 3 months.

The time point: newly diagnosed GD, antithyroid drugs for less than 3 months. The TCR library was made from RNA extracted from PBMCs. Building the TCR beta libraries relied on iRepertoire HTBI primers, and CDR3 regions underwent Arm-PCR. MiXCR was run by TCRdb on the multiplex PCR reads, yielding one entry per CDR3 protein. This table has around 400,000 distinct CDR3 sequences, 14% to 15% appearing once. CDR3 length: 15 amino acids. The germline V and J ends were trimmed by 0 bases and 0 bases, with 9 bases remaining between them. From germline, CDR1 is DFQATT and CDR2 SNEGSKA (reference sequence). This clonotype was observed many times. This sample also belongs to another study, concerning T cells in Graves' hyperthyroidism and ophthalmopathy. That paper states: Carried out on the TCR CDR3, a first-round RT-PCR used the HTBI primer set. Most thyroid clonotypes that were expanded above 0.001 also turned up in blood.

The rearrangement joins TRBV20-1 to TRBJ1-5, with D possibly matching TRBD1 (5 bases). Sequencing was performed on peripheral blood mononuclear cells (PBMCs), taken at new diagnosis, from a patient treated with antithyroid drugs. This sequence originates from a middle-aged woman with Graves disease. CDR3 sequence: CSARDAGHSNQPQHF. The CDR3 DNA sequence: TGCAGTGCTAGAGATGCAGGACATAGCAATCAGCCCCAGCATTTT.